These T cell receptor beta chains were read from a single sample in a study of shared clonotypes between healthy human individuals. Clones were sequenced by immunoSEQ multiplex PCR, and TCRdb holds only the in-frame ones, with some missing. There are about 670,000 clones in the sample; 55% to 75% occur only once, and under 2% lies in the top ten. The sequenced material came from memory CD4+ T cells sorted from blood. These receptor sequences come from a woman in her 30s in good health. The CDR3 runs from the conserved cysteine through the conserved F or W. The D gene is left open where the match is weak. Clone size is shown for a subset of rows, as once, few, many or a class of expanded clone.

cdr3_nt: TGTGCCAGCAGTAAGAGGACATCTTCGAACACCGGGGAGCTGTTTTTT; cdr3_aa: CASSKRTSSNTGELFF; d_call: -; j_call: TRBJ2-2; v_call: TRBV27; clone_size: -
cdr3_nt: TGTGCCAGCAGTGAAAGGTCGGTGGTGAGGACGGTGAGCTATGGCTACACCTTC; cdr3_aa: CASSERSVVRTVSYGYTF; d_call: -; j_call: TRBJ1-2; v_call: TRBV2; clone_size: many
cdr3_nt: TGTGCCAGTAGTAGGAACCAGGGGGCGGCGCGGTTAAACGAGCAGTACTTC; cdr3_aa: CASSRNQGAARLNEQYF; d_call: TRBD1; j_call: TRBJ2-7; v_call: TRBV19; clone_size: -
cdr3_nt: TGTGCCAGTAGTAATCAGGGACTAGCGGGGGCGAATGAGCAGTTCTTC; cdr3_aa: CASSNQGLAGANEQFF; d_call: TRBD2; j_call: TRBJ2-1; v_call: TRBV19; clone_size: few
cdr3_nt: TGTGCCATCAGTGAAGGGCAGTACACTGAAGCTTTCTTT; cdr3_aa: CAISEGQYTEAFF; d_call: -; j_call: TRBJ1-1; v_call: TRBV10-3; clone_size: -
cdr3_nt: TGTGCCAGCAGCCGCCGATCCGGGACAGGGCAATATAGCAATCAGCCCCAGCATTTT; cdr3_aa: CASSRRSGTGQYSNQPQHF; d_call: TRBD1; j_call: TRBJ1-5; v_call: TRBV5-6; clone_size: -
cdr3_nt: TGTGCCAGCAGTGTAACTCGCTTCGGGGAGCTGTTTTTT; cdr3_aa: CASSVTRFGELFF; d_call: -; j_call: TRBJ2-2; v_call: TRBV6-1; clone_size: -
cdr3_nt: TGTGCCAGCAGCTTGCCGGGACTAGAGAGCTCCTACGAGCAGTACTTC; cdr3_aa: CASSLPGLESSYEQYF; d_call: TRBD2; j_call: TRBJ2-7; v_call: TRBV5-6; clone_size: few
cdr3_nt: TGTCTCGGACACCGCAATCAGCCCCAGCATTTT; cdr3_aa: CLGHRNQPQHF; d_call: -; j_call: TRBJ1-5; v_call: TRBV20-1; clone_size: -
cdr3_nt: TGCGCCAGCAGCCGCAGACTAGCGGGAGAGCCCGGGGAGCTGTTTTTT; cdr3_aa: CASSRRLAGEPGELFF; d_call: TRBD2; j_call: TRBJ2-2; v_call: TRBV5-1; clone_size: -
cdr3_nt: TGTGCCAGCACCCTATTCGGACTAGCGGCGAACCGCAATGAGCAGTTCTTC; cdr3_aa: CASTLFGLAANRNEQFF; d_call: TRBD2; j_call: TRBJ2-1; v_call: TRBV27; clone_size: -
cdr3_nt: TGTGCCAGCAGCTTAGCGCGGGCAGGGGCAGTAAGCTACGAGCAGTACTTC; cdr3_aa: CASSLARAGAVSYEQYF; d_call: -; j_call: TRBJ2-7; v_call: TRBV7-9; clone_size: -
cdr3_nt: TGTGCCAGCAGCGTAGTAACAGGTCCTGGGGCCAACGTCCTGACTTTC; cdr3_aa: CASSVVTGPGANVLTF; d_call: -; j_call: TRBJ2-6; v_call: TRBV9; clone_size: -
cdr3_nt: TGTGCCAGCAGAACAGACTCGGGGAGGGGGGCCTATGGCTACACCTTC; cdr3_aa: CASRTDSGRGAYGYTF; d_call: -; j_call: TRBJ1-2; v_call: TRBV7-9; clone_size: -
cdr3_nt: TGTGCCAGCAGCTTAATTTTTGGCGGGTCGACAGATACGCAGTATTTT; cdr3_aa: CASSLIFGGSTDTQYF; d_call: -; j_call: TRBJ2-3; v_call: TRBV11-1; clone_size: -
cdr3_nt: TGCGCCAGCGGTACTGGGGGCGGGAGGACGAATACGCAGTATTTT; cdr3_aa: CASGTGGGRTNTQYF; d_call: TRBD2; j_call: TRBJ2-3; v_call: TRBV10-2; clone_size: few
cdr3_nt: TGTGCCAGCATGGGCGGGAGCCTTTACACAGATACGCAGTATTTT; cdr3_aa: CASMGGSLYTDTQYF; d_call: TRBD2; j_call: TRBJ2-3; v_call: TRBV28; clone_size: -
cdr3_nt: TGCGCCAGCAGCAAAGGCAGCCAAGAGACCCAGTACTTC; cdr3_aa: CASSKGSQETQYF; d_call: -; j_call: TRBJ2-5; v_call: TRBV5-1; clone_size: -
cdr3_nt: TGTGCCAGCAGCCCGGGACAGGGAGAGACCTATGGCTACACCTTC; cdr3_aa: CASSPGQGETYGYTF; d_call: TRBD1; j_call: TRBJ1-2; v_call: TRBV7-2; clone_size: -
cdr3_nt: TGCGCCAGCAGCCCAAGACAGGAGGGCGTGAGCTCCTACGAGCAGTACTTC; cdr3_aa: CASSPRQEGVSSYEQYF; d_call: -; j_call: TRBJ2-7; v_call: TRBV5-1; clone_size: -
cdr3_nt: TGTGCCAGCAGCTTAGCGGGCGACTCTGGAAACACCATATATTTT; cdr3_aa: CASSLAGDSGNTIYF; d_call: -; j_call: TRBJ1-3; v_call: TRBV7-9; clone_size: -
cdr3_nt: TGCAGCGCTGATACAGGGGCCAACGTCCTGACTTTC; cdr3_aa: CSADTGANVLTF; d_call: -; j_call: TRBJ2-6; v_call: TRBV29-1; clone_size: few
cdr3_nt: TGTGCCAGCAGCTTTGGGACGGGGCTAGCGGGATATGAGCAGTTCTTC; cdr3_aa: CASSFGTGLAGYEQFF; d_call: TRBD2; j_call: TRBJ2-1; v_call: TRBV7-9; clone_size: -
cdr3_nt: TGTGCCACCAGCAGGGGGGTGGAACAGCCCCAGCATTTT; cdr3_aa: CATSRGVEQPQHF; d_call: TRBD1; j_call: TRBJ1-5; v_call: TRBV2; clone_size: -
cdr3_nt: TGCGCCAGCAGCGTGCGCTCAGGGGGTAAGGACGAGCAGTACTTC; cdr3_aa: CASSVRSGGKDEQYF; d_call: TRBD1; j_call: TRBJ2-7; v_call: TRBV5-1; clone_size: -
cdr3_nt: TGTGCCAGTATGAGAGGGGGCCCCTACAATGAGCAGTTCTTC; cdr3_aa: CASMRGGPYNEQFF; d_call: TRBD1; j_call: TRBJ2-1; v_call: TRBV19; clone_size: once
cdr3_nt: TGCAGCGTTGGATGGACCGCTCTTAATTCAGGGGAGCAGTTCTTC; cdr3_aa: CSVGWTALNSGEQFF; d_call: -; j_call: TRBJ2-1; v_call: TRBV29-1; clone_size: -
cdr3_nt: TGTGCCAGCTCCGCGCAAACCCTAGGCTACACCTTC; cdr3_aa: CASSAQTLGYTF; d_call: -; j_call: TRBJ1-2; v_call: TRBV18; clone_size: -
cdr3_nt: TGTGCCAGTAGTATCAACCCAAGCTATGGCTACACCTTC; cdr3_aa: CASSINPSYGYTF; d_call: -; j_call: TRBJ1-2; v_call: TRBV19; clone_size: -
cdr3_nt: TGTGCCAGCAGTGAATACCCCAGCAGGGAAAGACTGTTTTTT; cdr3_aa: CASSEYPSRERLFF; d_call: -; j_call: TRBJ1-4; v_call: TRBV25-1; clone_size: -
cdr3_nt: TGTGCCAGCAGCTTAATAGGGGACAGGGGTTCACCCCTCCACTTT; cdr3_aa: CASSLIGDRGSPLHF; d_call: TRBD1; j_call: TRBJ1-6; v_call: TRBV7-3; clone_size: few
cdr3_nt: TGTGCCAGCAGTTTGACCCGCCCTGGACGGGGCGCACAAGAGACCCAGTACTTC; cdr3_aa: CASSLTRPGRGAQETQYF; d_call: -; j_call: TRBJ2-5; v_call: TRBV27; clone_size: -
cdr3_nt: TGCGCCAGCAGCCAAGACAGGCCTAGCACAGATACGCAGTATTTT; cdr3_aa: CASSQDRPSTDTQYF; d_call: -; j_call: TRBJ2-3; v_call: TRBV5-1; clone_size: -
cdr3_nt: TGTGCCAGCTCACCGCGAAGAGCGGACCAAGAGACCCAGTACTTC; cdr3_aa: CASSPRRADQETQYF; d_call: -; j_call: TRBJ2-5; v_call: TRBV18; clone_size: -
cdr3_nt: TGTGCCAGTAGTATCCCGGCAGTCATGAACACTGAAGCTTTCTTT; cdr3_aa: CASSIPAVMNTEAFF; d_call: -; j_call: TRBJ1-1; v_call: TRBV19; clone_size: -
cdr3_nt: TGTGCCAGCAGTGAGGTTCGCAGGGGGAACACTGAAGCTTTCTTT; cdr3_aa: CASSEVRRGNTEAFF; d_call: -; j_call: TRBJ1-1; v_call: TRBV25-1; clone_size: many
cdr3_nt: TGTGCCAGCAGCTTGTCTCGGCAGGGGGCGGGTGAGCAGTACTTC; cdr3_aa: CASSLSRQGAGEQYF; d_call: TRBD1; j_call: TRBJ2-7; v_call: TRBV5-4; clone_size: many
cdr3_nt: TGTGCCAGCAGACTTCCCGGACAGGTGGAGTTCTTC; cdr3_aa: CASRLPGQVEFF; d_call: TRBD1; j_call: TRBJ2-1; v_call: TRBV5-4; clone_size: -
cdr3_nt: TGTGCCATCAGTGAACAGGGCACCAGTGGCTACACCTTC; cdr3_aa: CAISEQGTSGYTF; d_call: -; j_call: TRBJ1-2; v_call: TRBV10-3; clone_size: -
cdr3_nt: TGTGCCAGCAGCTCGAAGCTAGCGGGAGATTTCGCCCACGAGCAGTACTTC; cdr3_aa: CASSSKLAGDFAHEQYF; d_call: TRBD2; j_call: TRBJ2-7; v_call: TRBV11-2; clone_size: -
cdr3_nt: TGCAGTGCCTTTAGGTATGGCTACACCTTC; cdr3_aa: CSAFRYGYTF; d_call: -; j_call: TRBJ1-2; v_call: TRBV20-1; clone_size: -
cdr3_nt: TGTGCCAGTAGTATTTCCGGACCGGGAAACACCATATATTTT; cdr3_aa: CASSISGPGNTIYF; d_call: -; j_call: TRBJ1-3; v_call: TRBV19; clone_size: -
cdr3_nt: TGTGCCAGCAGCTTAGTTCGGGAGCGGGGATATGAGCAGTTCTTC; cdr3_aa: CASSLVRERGYEQFF; d_call: TRBD2; j_call: TRBJ2-1; v_call: TRBV7-9; clone_size: -
cdr3_nt: TGTGCCAGCAGCGTGGGCACTGCTTTGGAGACCCAGTACTTC; cdr3_aa: CASSVGTALETQYF; d_call: -; j_call: TRBJ2-5; v_call: TRBV9; clone_size: -
cdr3_nt: TGTGCCAGCAGCGAAGGGGACAGGGCCAATCAGCCCCAGCATTTT; cdr3_aa: CASSEGDRANQPQHF; d_call: TRBD1; j_call: TRBJ1-5; v_call: TRBV2; clone_size: once
cdr3_nt: TGTGCCAGCACTCCGTGGGGGTTGGAGACCCAGTACTTC; cdr3_aa: CASTPWGLETQYF; d_call: -; j_call: TRBJ2-5; v_call: TRBV6-5; clone_size: -
cdr3_nt: TGTGCCAGCAGTTTAAGGAAACAGGCTGGGGCAGATACGCAGTATTTT; cdr3_aa: CASSLRKQAGADTQYF; d_call: -; j_call: TRBJ2-3; v_call: TRBV27; clone_size: -
cdr3_nt: TGTGCCAGCTCTCACCAGGCCTGGGAAAATGGCTACACCTTC; cdr3_aa: CASSHQAWENGYTF; d_call: -; j_call: TRBJ1-2; v_call: TRBV18; clone_size: -
cdr3_nt: TGTGCCAGCAGTTTGTTCAGCGGGAGTCAGTACGAGCAGTACTTC; cdr3_aa: CASSLFSGSQYEQYF; d_call: TRBD2; j_call: TRBJ2-7; v_call: TRBV27; clone_size: few